Below, 24 T cell receptor beta chains from the same sample are listed, as sequenced in a study of shared clonotypes between healthy human individuals. TCRdb's table, derived via immunoSEQ multiplex PCR, lists solely in-frame clones and lacks some. The profile shows 550,000 to 600,000 clones, 70% to 80% of them singletons. Sequencing was done on a sample of PBMCs. These receptors all come from a woman aged 40-49 years in good health. Some clones in this sample may be carry-over from other donors' samples.

The chain's CDR3 is CASSRFTSGKSSYNEQFF. The CDR3 DNA is TGCGCCAGCAGCCGGTTCACTAGCGGAAAAAGCTCCTACAATGAGCAGTTCTTC. This rearrangement joins TRBV5-1 to TRBJ2-1; 8 bases are shared with TRBD2. Germline lookup yields CDR1 SGHRS and CDR2 YFSETQ. The CDR3 is made up of 18 amino acids. The V and J ends lost 4 bases and 0 bases, in that order; junction bases with no gene match: 12.

The genes are TRBV30 and TRBJ1-2; D unclear. The CDR3 sequence is 13 residues long. The V gene's germline CDR1 is GTSNPN and CDR2 SVGIG (reference sequence). V lost 3 bases and J lost 8, with 16 bases in between. CDR3 coding DNA: TGTGCCTGGAGCCGGGCCCCGACTGACGGCTACACCTTC. Its protein is CAWSRAPTDGYTF.

The chain recombines TRBV5-1 with TRBJ1-3, with TRBD1 as a possible D gene (5 bases). V was shortened by 3 bases and J by 3 bases, with 13 bases between the two germline ends. The CDR3 totals 15 residues. The germline CDR1 and CDR2 sequences are SGHRS and YFSETQ. DNA for the CDR3: TGCGCCAGCAGCTCTGGAGAGGGGCATGGAAACACCATATATTTT. The encoded protein is CASSSGEGHGNTIYF. Filled out from reference TRBV5-1 and TRBJ1-3, the complete variable domain reads KAGVTQTPRYLIKTRGQQVTLSCSPISGHRSVSWYQQTPGQGLQFLFEYFSETQRNKGNFPGRFSGRQFSNSRSEMNVSTLELGDSALYLCASSSGEGHGNTIYFGEGSWLTVV.

The V gene is TRBV9, the J gene TRBJ2-1; TRBD2 matches at 7 bases. The CDR3 loop spans 16 amino acids. Germline V gives CDR1 SGDLS, CDR2 YYNGEE. V lost 4 bases and J lost 4; bases outside the gene matches: 11. The CDR3 nucleotides read TGTGCCAGCAGCCCCTCACCTAGCGGATTTTACAATGAGCAGTTCTTC. Translation gives CASSPSPSGFYNEQFF.

DNA for the CDR3: TGTGCCAGCAGTCGGGAGGGGGAGACCCAGTACTTC. It yields the protein CASSREGETQYF. This chain connects TRBV5-4 to TRBJ2-5, with 8 bases aligning to TRBD2. The CDR3 contains 12 residues. Trimming cost V 5 bases and J 5 bases; bases outside gene matches: 2. The germline V gene has CDR1 SGHNT and CDR2 YYREEE (reference sequence).

The chain recombines TRBV6-5 with TRBJ1-5, with 8 bases fitting TRBD1. Germline trimming cut 5 bases from V and 6 bases from J; bases unmatched to any gene: 9. Per germline, CDR1 MNHEY and CDR2 SVGAGI. This CDR3 region has 15 residues. This CDR3 reads CASSAGTGFSQPQHF. The CDR3 nucleotides read TGTGCCAGCAGTGCCGGGACAGGATTTAGTCAGCCCCAGCATTTT.

The rearrangement links TRBV29-1 to TRBJ2-1; maybe TRBD2 (5 bases). V was pared by 1 base and J by 9 bases, with 16 bases between. The CDR3 consists of 14 residues. Germline V lookup: CDR1 SQVTM, CDR2 ANQGSEA. CDR3 in amino acids: CSVEVGINGGEQFF. The CDR3 DNA is TGCAGCGTTGAAGTCGGGATCAACGGCGGTGAGCAGTTCTTC.

The chain carries TRBV4-3 and TRBJ2-2; D may match TRBD1 or TRBD2 (6 bases each). The CDR3 length is 16 residues. CDR1 is LGHNA and CDR2 is YSLEER in the germline V gene. The V and J ends lost 1 base and 5 bases respectively, with 14 bases between them. CDR3 region: CASSQADGGGTGELFF. CDR3 DNA sequence: TGCGCCAGCAGCCAAGCCGACGGGGGCGGGACCGGGGAGCTGTTTTTT.

CDR3 residues: CASSHPSGFSLADSYEQYF. The DNA of the CDR3 is TGTGCCAGCAGCCACCCTAGCGGCTTTAGTCTAGCGGATTCCTACGAGCAGTACTTC. J is TRBJ2-7 and V is TRBV4-2, with 7 bases lining up with TRBD2. The germline V gene encodes CDR1 LGHNA and CDR2 YNFKEQ. There are 19 residues in the CDR3. The ends lost 3 bases at V and 1 base at J; junction bases unmatched: 18.

The gene calls are TRBV11-2 and TRBJ1-1; D gene ambiguous. The germline V gene has CDR1 SGHAT and CDR2 FQNNGV. This CDR3 comprises 15 residues. V lost 5 bases and J 1 base, leaving 14 bases between the germline ends. CDR3 protein: CASSQTTLTNTEAFF. The CDR3 nucleotides read TGTGCCAGCAGCCAGACGACTTTAACGAACACTGAAGCTTTCTTT.

The chain uses TRBV5-1 and TRBJ2-2; D gene uncertain. V gave up 2 bases and J gave up 4 bases, with 21 bases separating them. The CDR3 spans 18 residues. Germline lookup yields CDR1 SGHRS and CDR2 YFSETQ. CDR3 bases: TGCGCCAGCAGCTTTGGACCCCGCCGGAGAGTTAGCACCGGGGAGCTGTTTTTT. This codes for CASSFGPRRRVSTGELFF. The variable domain in full, with the rest retrieved from reference TRBV5-1 and TRBJ2-2, is KAGVTQTPRYLIKTRGQQVTLSCSPISGHRSVSWYQQTPGQGLQFLFEYFSETQRNKGNFPGRFSGRQFSNSRSEMNVSTLELGDSALYLCASSFGPRRRVSTGELFFGEGSRLTVL.

The chain has TRBV7-2 and TRBJ1-4; the D is unclear. The CDR3 extends over 15 amino acids. The V and J ends lost 4 bases and 0 bases respectively, with 9 bases between them. Germline V CDR1 and CDR2: SGHTA, FQGNSA. The CDR3 here is CASSSRWATNEKLFF. In DNA, the CDR3 is TGTGCCAGCAGCTCACGGTGGGCAACTAATGAAAAACTGTTTTTT.

V gene TRBV10-2 combines with J gene TRBJ1-4, with D possibly TRBD1 on 5 matching bases. Germline lookup yields CDR1 WSHSY and CDR2 SAAADI. The ends were cut back, 8 bases at V and 3 bases at J, with 13 bases in the middle. This CDR3 is 14 amino acids long. The CDR3, as DNA: TGCGCCAGCCGCCCGGGGCTAGCTAATGAAAAACTGTTTTTT. It translates to CASRPGLANEKLFF.

This chain joins TRBV5-4 and TRBJ1-2, with 8 positions matching TRBD1. The CDR3 sequence is 14 residues long. The J segment lost 8 bases and the V segment lost 4 bases, leaving 10 bases of the junction unmatched. Germline CDR1 and CDR2: SGHNT and YYREEE (reference sequence). This chain's CDR3 is CASSTLGQGMGYTF. In DNA form, the CDR3 reads TGTGCCAGCAGCACCCTCGGACAGGGAATGGGCTACACCTTC.

V usage is TRBV30 and J usage is TRBJ1-2; no reliable D call. The V end was cut by 0 bases, the J end by 6 bases, with 11 bases between. The germline CDR1 and CDR2 sequences are GTSNPN and SVGIG (reference sequence). The CDR3 loop spans 13 amino acids. The CDR3 protein is CAWSVPGKDGYTF. CDR3 nucleotide sequence: TGTGCCTGGAGTGTACCGGGGAAGGATGGCTACACCTTC.

This chain links TRBV9 with TRBJ2-2; D call uncertain. The CDR3 sequence is 14 residues long. CDR1 and CDR2 from the germline V gene are SGDLS and YYNGEE. The ends were cut back, 0 bases at V and 6 bases at J, with 9 bases in the middle. In DNA, the CDR3 is TGTGCCAGCAGCGTAGAGGCTGGCGCCGGGGAGCTGTTTTTT. As protein: CASSVEAGAGELFF.

The V call is TRBV4-2, the J call TRBJ2-1; D may be TRBD2 (6 bases). V was clipped by 0 bases and J by 4 bases, with 16 bases between them. Germline CDR1 LGHNA, CDR2 YNFKEQ. The CDR3 is 17 amino acids. The CDR3 loop is CASSQDGGTWLYNEQFF. The CDR3, as DNA: TGTGCCAGCAGCCAAGATGGGGGGACTTGGCTATACAATGAGCAGTTCTTC.

The V and J genes are TRBV11-2 and TRBJ1-5; D is unclear. In germline, CDR1 is SGHAT, CDR2 FQNNGV. The CDR3 runs 14 residues. V was pared by 6 bases and J by 6 bases, with 15 bases between. The CDR3 DNA reads as TGTGCCAGCAGTCTTTCATACCCCGGTCAGCCCCAGCATTTT. Translated: CASSLSYPGQPQHF. The full variable domain, in which reference TRBV11-2 and TRBJ1-5 provide the parts outside the CDR3, is EAGVAQSPRYKIIEKRQSVAFWCNPISGHATLYWYQQILGQGPKLLIQFQNNGVVDDSQLPKDRFSAERLKGVDSTLKIQPAKLEDSAVYLCASSLSYPGQPQHFGDGTRLSIL.

On this clone itself: Other DNA sequences in the sample encode the same CDR3. The chain couples TRBV27 to TRBJ1-5; the D gene is possibly TRBD1 (6 bases). The V end was cut by 5 bases, the J end by 5 bases, with 13 bases between. CDR1 MNHEY and CDR2 SMNVEV come from the germline V gene (reference sequence). The CDR3 extends over 14 amino acids. CDR3 nucleotide sequence: TGTGCCAGCAGTCTGGTGGGGGGCGATCAGCCCCAGCATTTT. This sequence encodes CASSLVGGDQPQHF.

As to this clone: This sequence is one base from a far larger clone and is likely a read error. The V gene is TRBV7-9, the J gene TRBJ2-7; the match to TRBD2 covers 14 bases. Germline V lookup: CDR1 SEHNR, CDR2 FQNEAQ (reference sequence). The CDR3 consists of 16 residues. The V segment lost 6 bases and the J segment 6 bases; nucleotides outside the gene matches: 10. CDR3 bases: TGTGCCAGCAGTCATCCCGGGACTAGCGGGAGTACCGAGCAGTACTTC. It yields the protein CASSHPGTSGSTEQYF.

This clone was detected a few times. The rearrangement uses TRBV5-6 and TRBJ2-2; 7 positions match TRBD2. CDR3 length equals 14 residues. Germline values: CDR1 SGHDT, CDR2 YYEEEE. V lost 3 bases, J lost 4 bases, and 3 bases stayed unmatched. The CDR3 spells CASSWREGTGELFF. The CDR3 region has the DNA TGTGCCAGCAGCTGGAGGGAGGGCACCGGGGAGCTGTTTTTT. The variable domain in full, completed from reference TRBV5-6 and TRBJ2-2, reads DAGVTQSPTHLIKTRGQQVTLRCSPKSGHDTVSWYQQALGQGPQFIFQYYEEEERQRGNFPDRFSGHQFPNYSSELNVNALLLGDSALYLCASSWREGTGELFFGEGSRLTVL.

V usage is TRBV7-3 and J usage is TRBJ1-3; weak D call: TRBD1 (6 bases). The V end was cut by 2 bases, the J end by 0 bases, with 14 bases between. Germline CDR1 and CDR2: SGHTA and FQGTGA. This CDR3 spans 17 amino acids. The CDR3 spells CASSLLGTPSSGNTIYF. CDR3 in DNA: TGTGCCAGCAGCTTATTAGGGACACCTAGCTCTGGAAACACCATATATTTT.

The chain has TRBV28 and TRBJ1-3, with a possible D match to TRBD1 (5 bases). Per the germline V gene, CDR1 is MDHEN and CDR2 is SYDVKM. CDR3 length: 15 residues. Trimming removed 6 bases at V and 0 bases at J, with 12 bases between. DNA for the CDR3: TGTGCCAGCAGACGACAGACAGTCTCTGGAAACACCATATATTTT. Its protein product is CASRRQTVSGNTIYF.

V gene TRBV7-9 combines with J gene TRBJ2-1; D is ambiguous. V lost 4 bases and J lost 3, with 16 bases in between. CDR3 length: 16 residues. Germline CDR1 is SEHNR and CDR2 is FQNEAQ (reference sequence). CDR3 residues: CASSSPRPRIYNEQFF. The CDR3 coding sequence is TGTGCCAGCAGCTCGCCTCGGCCGAGGATCTACAATGAGCAGTTCTTC.